This is a list of T cell receptor beta chains from one sample in a study of Ad26.COV2.S vaccination and SARS-CoV-2 variants. Using immunoSEQ multiplex PCR, the repertoire was profiled, and TCRdb retains in-frame clones only, with some absent. The repertoire holds around 370,000 clones, with about 90% as singletons. The source was peripheral blood, collected after recovery from COVID-19. The receptors were gathered from a human donor who had recovered from COVID-19. CDR3s include the opening cysteine and the closing phenylalanine or tryptophan. Each record gives: CDR3 protein, CDR3 DNA, clone size, V gene, D gene, J gene. A D gene is named only where the DNA matches it firmly. Some rows have no size entry. The others give once, few or many, or a class for an expanded clone.

CASSEGTDYGYTF,TGTGCCAGCAGTGAAGGGACTGACTATGGCTACACCTTC,NA,TRBV9,NA,TRBJ1-2
CASSLGDRENTEAFF,TGCGCCAGCAGCTTGGGGGACAGGGAGAACACTGAAGCTTTCTTT,NA,TRBV5-1,TRBD1,TRBJ1-1
CASSYKPPFSEQYF,TGTGCCAGCAGTTACAAACCCCCGTTCTCCGAGCAGTACTTC,NA,TRBV6-2/TRBV6-3,NA,TRBJ2-7
CASSQTVDTEAFF,TGTGCCAGCTCACAGACAGTGGACACTGAAGCTTTCTTT,NA,TRBV18,NA,TRBJ1-1
CASSQTDRPNYEQYF,TGCGCCAGCAGCCAAACAGACAGACCTAACTACGAGCAGTACTTC,NA,TRBV4-1,NA,TRBJ2-7
CASSLSRTAYGYTF,TGTGCCAGCAGTTTGTCACGGACAGCCTATGGCTACACCTTC,NA,TRBV27,NA,TRBJ1-2
CASSRDGSHQPQHF,TGCGCCAGCAGCCGGGATGGGAGCCATCAGCCCCAGCATTTT,NA,TRBV4-1,NA,TRBJ1-5
CASSVGVYNTEAFF,TGCGCCAGCAGTGTAGGAGTATACAACACTGAAGCTTTCTTT,NA,TRBV10-2,NA,TRBJ1-1
CASSLGQSPYNEQFF,TGTGCCAGCAGCCTAGGACAGAGCCCTTACAATGAGCAGTTCTTC,NA,TRBV13,NA,TRBJ2-1
CASSPSTGSSYEQYF,TGTGCCAGCAGCCCCAGCACAGGTTCATCCTACGAGCAGTACTTC,NA,TRBV7-6,NA,TRBJ2-7
CASEQGAGGNTIYF,TGTGCCAGTGAACAGGGGGCTGGAGGAAACACCATATATTTT,NA,TRBV2,TRBD1,TRBJ1-3
CATRTLRGTEAFF,TGTGCCACCAGAACCCTTCGCGGCACTGAAGCTTTCTTT,once,TRBV6-6,NA,TRBJ1-1
CASSGRSGVSTDTQYF,TGTGCCAGCAGTGGACGTAGCGGGGTCAGCACAGATACGCAGTATTTT,NA,TRBV6-1,TRBD2,TRBJ2-3
CASSLVGSEQYF,TGTGCCAGCAGCTTAGTAGGTAGCGAGCAGTACTTC,NA,TRBV7-9,NA,TRBJ2-7
CASSRIRVSGEKLFF,TGTGCCAGCAGCCGAATCAGGGTATCTGGTGAAAAACTGTTTTTT,NA,TRBV11-2,NA,TRBJ1-4
CATSDLKSNQPQHF,TGTGCCACCAGTGATTTGAAGAGCAATCAGCCCCAGCATTTT,many,TRBV24-1,NA,TRBJ1-5
CASSGRTDTQYF,TGTGCCAGCAGCGGGAGGACAGATACGCAGTATTTT,NA,TRBV27,TRBD2,TRBJ2-3
CASSAGGLRTNYGYTF,TGTGCCAGCAGCGCAGGGGGCCTAAGAACTAACTATGGCTACACCTTC,NA,TRBV5-5,TRBD1,TRBJ1-2
CASGLLPSYGYTF,TGTGCTAGTGGCCTGTTACCCTCCTATGGCTACACCTTC,NA,TRBV12-5,NA,TRBJ1-2
CASGAGRQPQHF,TGTGCCAGCGGGGCAGGGAGACAGCCCCAGCATTTT,NA,TRBV6-6,NA,TRBJ1-5
CASSLGDWSSYEQYF,TGTGCCAGCAGCTTGGGGGACTGGAGCTCCTACGAGCAGTACTTC,NA,TRBV5-5,NA,TRBJ2-7
CASSGTGAAGYTF,TGTGCCAGCAGCGGGACAGGGGCGGCTGGCTACACCTTC,NA,TRBV25-1,TRBD1,TRBJ1-2
CASINRGLGTGELFF,TGTGCCAGCATTAACCGGGGTTTAGGGACCGGGGAGCTGTTTTTT,NA,TRBV2,NA,TRBJ2-2
CASSQGSGNTIYF,TGTGCCAGCAGCCAGGGCTCTGGAAACACCATATATTTT,NA,TRBV3-1/TRBV3-2,NA,TRBJ1-3
CASSVRQGGFYYEQYF,TGTGCCAGCAGCGTAAGACAGGGAGGGTTCTATTACGAGCAGTACTTC,NA,TRBV13,NA,TRBJ2-7
CTGRGGGELFF,TGCACGGGTAGAGGGGGTGGGGAGCTGTTTTTT,NA,TRBV29-1,NA,TRBJ2-2
CASSPGYRERYEQYF,TGTGCCAGCTCCCCCGGTTATAGGGAGAGATACGAGCAGTACTTC,few,TRBV18,NA,TRBJ2-7
CASSAYSGGNTEAFF,TGTGCCAGCAGCGCATATTCAGGGGGTAACACTGAAGCTTTCTTT,NA,TRBV9,TRBD1,TRBJ1-1
CASSLEGSANYGYTF,TGTGCCAGCAGCTTAGAGGGCAGCGCTAACTATGGCTACACCTTC,NA,TRBV11-2,NA,TRBJ1-2
CASSIDGFGGASYNEQFF,TGTGCCAGTAGTATAGATGGGTTCGGTGGGGCCTCCTACAATGAGCAGTTCTTC,NA,TRBV19,NA,TRBJ2-1
CASSFSGGGTDTQYF,TGTGCCAGCAGTTTCTCGGGGGGAGGGACAGATACGCAGTATTTT,NA,TRBV28,TRBD2,TRBJ2-3
CASSLYSGPSGGYTF,TGTGCCAGCAGCTTATACTCGGGTCCAAGTGGTGGCTACACCTTC,NA,TRBV7-8,NA,TRBJ1-2
CASSPRQTSGGAWNEQFF,TGTGCCAGCAGCCCACGACAGACTAGCGGGGGGGCTTGGAATGAGCAGTTCTTC,NA,TRBV14,TRBD2,TRBJ2-1
CASSKSGTGDQPQHF,TGTGCCAGCAGCAAATCCGGGACAGGGGATCAGCCCCAGCATTTT,NA,TRBV7-2,TRBD1,TRBJ1-5
CSVETSGGGYTF,TGCAGCGTTGAAACTTCAGGGGGCGGCTACACCTTC,NA,TRBV29-1,TRBD1,TRBJ1-2
CASSPAGGRNSPLHF,TGTGCCAGCTCACCGGCGGGTGGGCGAAATTCACCCCTCCACTTT,NA,TRBV18,NA,TRBJ1-6
CASARGPHITEAFF,TGTGCCAGCGCGAGGGGGCCCCATATCACTGAAGCTTTCTTT,NA,TRBV18,TRBD1,TRBJ1-1
CASSLDKGQGRSQPQHF,TGTGCCAGCAGTTTGGATAAAGGACAGGGGCGGTCTCAGCCCCAGCATTTT,few,TRBV28,TRBD1,TRBJ1-5
CASSFGVNYGYTF,TGTGCCAGCAGTTTCGGGGTAAACTATGGCTACACCTTC,NA,TRBV27,NA,TRBJ1-2